Following are 3 T cell receptor beta chains from one sample sequenced in a study of cytomegalovirus exposure and HLA in healthy donors (dated by TCRdb to about 2017). The method behind the library was the immunoSEQ multiplex PCR assay. For the multiplex PCR, a mixture combining 60 forward primers for TCR Vbeta segments and 13 reverse primers for TCR Jbeta segments was used. What TCRdb holds here is the immuneACCESS table cut down to in-frame rearrangements. Part of the clones is not present; checked against another copy, under half of the missing clones reflect an unresolved V gene, and the others are unexplained. The table for this sample lists 93,000 or so clones; 84% of them were counted only once. Approximately 5.6% of the sample lies in the top ten. Specimen: PBMCs. The receptors were gathered from a woman aged 18 to 35 in good health and CMV-seropositive.

The chain links TRBV5-6 to TRBJ2-7, with 7 bases matching TRBD2. The CDR3 is 14 amino acids. Germline V lookup: CDR1 SGHDT, CDR2 YYEEEE. The V gene end was trimmed by 2 bases and the J gene end by 4 bases; junction bases not matched to a gene: 6. CDR3 protein: CASSLTSDRYEQYF. CDR3 in DNA: TGTGCCAGCAGCTTAACTAGCGATAGATACGAGCAGTACTTC.

V is TRBV7-9 and J is TRBJ1-1, with D maybe TRBD1 (6 bases). The CDR3 length is 14 residues. Germline V CDR1 and CDR2: SEHNR, FQNEAQ (reference sequence). Trimming left V 5 bases short and J 1 base short, with 11 bases between. CDR3 DNA: TGTGCCAGCAGCCCGGGACACCAGAACACTGAAGCTTTCTTT. Protein: CASSPGHQNTEAFF.

Here the CDR3 reads CASSPPDIPYEQYF. CDR3 DNA sequence: TGTGCCAGCTCACCACCGGACATCCCCTACGAGCAGTACTTC. This chain uses TRBV18 with TRBJ2-7; possibly TRBD1 for D (5 bases). Trimming left V 0 bases short and J 2 bases short, with 8 bases between. Germline V gene lookup returns CDR1 KGHSH and CDR2 LQKENI. CDR3 size: 14 residues.